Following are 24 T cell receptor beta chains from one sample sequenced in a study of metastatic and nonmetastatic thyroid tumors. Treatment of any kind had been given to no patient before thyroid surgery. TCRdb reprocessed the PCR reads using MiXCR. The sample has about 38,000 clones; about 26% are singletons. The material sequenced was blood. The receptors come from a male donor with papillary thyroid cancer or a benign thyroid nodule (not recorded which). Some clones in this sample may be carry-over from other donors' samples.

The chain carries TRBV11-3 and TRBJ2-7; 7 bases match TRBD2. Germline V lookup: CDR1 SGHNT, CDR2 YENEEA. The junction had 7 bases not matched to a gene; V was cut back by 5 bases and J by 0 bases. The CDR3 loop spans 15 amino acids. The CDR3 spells CASSRDPGGSYEQYF. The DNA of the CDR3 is TGTGCCAGCAGCCGAGACCCGGGAGGCTCCTACGAGCAGTACTTC.

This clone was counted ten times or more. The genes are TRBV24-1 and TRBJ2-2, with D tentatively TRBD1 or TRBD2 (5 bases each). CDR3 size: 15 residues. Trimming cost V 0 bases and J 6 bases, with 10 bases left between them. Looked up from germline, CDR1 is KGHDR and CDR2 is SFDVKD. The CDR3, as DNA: TGTGCCACCAGTGATTTGAGGGGAGTGGCCGGGGAGCTGTTTTTT. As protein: CATSDLRGVAGELFF.

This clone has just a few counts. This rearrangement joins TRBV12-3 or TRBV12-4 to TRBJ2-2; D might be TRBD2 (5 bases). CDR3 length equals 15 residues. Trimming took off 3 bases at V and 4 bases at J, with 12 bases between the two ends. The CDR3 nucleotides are TGTGCCAGCAGTTTGGGGAGCGGAAGCACCGGGGAGCTGTTTTTT. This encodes CASSLGSGSTGELFF.

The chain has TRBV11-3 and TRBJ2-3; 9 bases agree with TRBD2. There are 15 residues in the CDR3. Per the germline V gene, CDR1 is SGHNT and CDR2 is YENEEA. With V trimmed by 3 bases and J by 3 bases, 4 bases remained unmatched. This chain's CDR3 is CASSFGSGSTDTQYF. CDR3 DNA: TGTGCCAGCAGCTTTGGTAGCGGGAGTACAGATACGCAGTATTTT.

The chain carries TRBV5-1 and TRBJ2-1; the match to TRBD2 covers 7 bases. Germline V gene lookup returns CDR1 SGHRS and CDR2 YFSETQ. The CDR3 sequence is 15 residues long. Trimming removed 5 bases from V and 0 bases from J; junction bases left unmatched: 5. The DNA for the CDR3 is TGCGCCAGCAGTCTAGCGGAGAGCTCCTACAATGAGCAGTTCTTC. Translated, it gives CASSLAESSYNEQFF.

The CDR3 coding sequence is TGCGCCAGCAGCTGGGGACAGTGGGCCTACGAGCAGTACTTC. Protein: CASSWGQWAYEQYF. The V call is TRBV5-1, the J call TRBJ2-7; TRBD1 matches 7 bases. J gave up 2 bases and V 3 bases, and 5 bases lay outside the gene matches. Germline values: CDR1 SGHRS, CDR2 YFSETQ. The CDR3 covers 14 residues.

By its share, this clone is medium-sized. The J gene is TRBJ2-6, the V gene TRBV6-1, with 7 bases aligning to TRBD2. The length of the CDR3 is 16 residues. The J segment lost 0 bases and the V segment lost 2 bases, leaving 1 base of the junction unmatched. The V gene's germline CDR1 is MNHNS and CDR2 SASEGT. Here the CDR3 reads CASSELAGSGANVLTF. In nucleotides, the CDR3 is TGTGCCAGCAGTGAATTAGCGGGCTCTGGGGCCAACGTCCTGACTTTC.

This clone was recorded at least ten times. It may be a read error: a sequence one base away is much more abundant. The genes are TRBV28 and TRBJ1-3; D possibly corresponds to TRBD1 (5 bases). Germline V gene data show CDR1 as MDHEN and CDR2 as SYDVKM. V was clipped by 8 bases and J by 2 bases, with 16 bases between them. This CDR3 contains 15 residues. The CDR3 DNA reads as TGTGCCAGCCTCACCGGGGCGACCCCTGGAAACACCATATATTTT. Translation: CASLTGATPGNTIYF.

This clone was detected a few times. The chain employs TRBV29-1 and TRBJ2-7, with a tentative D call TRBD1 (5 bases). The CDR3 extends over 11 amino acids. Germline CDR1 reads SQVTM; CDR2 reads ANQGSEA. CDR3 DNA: TGCATCTCGTCCAAGGGGCCCGAGCAGTACTTC. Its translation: CISSKGPEQYF.

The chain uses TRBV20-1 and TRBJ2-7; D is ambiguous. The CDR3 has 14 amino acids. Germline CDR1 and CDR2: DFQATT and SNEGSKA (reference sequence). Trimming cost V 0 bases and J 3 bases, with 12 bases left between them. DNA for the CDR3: TGCAGTGCTAGAGATCTACGGCTAGACTACGAGCAGTACTTC. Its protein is CSARDLRLDYEQYF.

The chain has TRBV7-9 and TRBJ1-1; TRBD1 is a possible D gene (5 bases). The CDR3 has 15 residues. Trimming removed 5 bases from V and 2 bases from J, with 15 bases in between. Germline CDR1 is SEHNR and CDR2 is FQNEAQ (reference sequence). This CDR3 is CASSQLQASNTEAFF. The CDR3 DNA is TGTGCCAGCAGCCAATTACAGGCCTCTAACACTGAAGCTTTCTTT. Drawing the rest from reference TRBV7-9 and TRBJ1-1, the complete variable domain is DTGVSQNPRHKITKRGQNVTFRCDPISEHNRLYWYRQTLGQGPEFLTYFQNEAQLEKSRLLSDRFSAERPKGSFSTLEIQRTEQGDSAMYLCASSQLQASNTEAFFGQGTRLTVV.

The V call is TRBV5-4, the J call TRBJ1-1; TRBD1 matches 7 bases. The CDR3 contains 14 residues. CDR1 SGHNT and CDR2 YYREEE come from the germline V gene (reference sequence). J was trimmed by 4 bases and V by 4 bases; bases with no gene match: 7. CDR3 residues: CASSAQGGGTEAFF. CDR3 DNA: TGTGCCAGCAGCGCCCAGGGGGGAGGCACTGAAGCTTTCTTT.

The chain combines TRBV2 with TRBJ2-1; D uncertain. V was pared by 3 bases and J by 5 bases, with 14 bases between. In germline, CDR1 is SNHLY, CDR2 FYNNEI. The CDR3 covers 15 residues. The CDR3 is CASSDWAGRDNEQFF. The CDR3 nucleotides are TGTGCCAGCAGTGATTGGGCAGGTAGGGACAATGAGCAGTTCTTC.

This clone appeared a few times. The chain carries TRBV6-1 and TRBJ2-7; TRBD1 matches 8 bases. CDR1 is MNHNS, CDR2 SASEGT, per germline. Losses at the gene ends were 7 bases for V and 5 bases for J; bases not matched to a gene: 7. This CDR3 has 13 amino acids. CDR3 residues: CASTDGQGDEQYF. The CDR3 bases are TGTGCCAGCACCGACGGACAGGGTGACGAGCAGTACTTC.

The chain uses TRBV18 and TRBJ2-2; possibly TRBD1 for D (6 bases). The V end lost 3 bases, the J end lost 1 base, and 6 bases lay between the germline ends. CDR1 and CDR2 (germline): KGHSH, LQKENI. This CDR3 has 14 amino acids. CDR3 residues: CASSPTGNTGELFF. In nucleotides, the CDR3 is TGTGCCAGCTCACCGACAGGGAACACCGGGGAGCTGTTTTTT.

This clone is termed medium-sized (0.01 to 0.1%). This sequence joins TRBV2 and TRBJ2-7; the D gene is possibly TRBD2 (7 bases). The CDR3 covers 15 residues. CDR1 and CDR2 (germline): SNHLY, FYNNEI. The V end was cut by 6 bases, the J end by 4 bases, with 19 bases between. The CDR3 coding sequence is TGTGCCAGCAGGGCTAAGGGGGGGGCAGGATACGAGCAGTACTTC. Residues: CASRAKGGAGYEQYF. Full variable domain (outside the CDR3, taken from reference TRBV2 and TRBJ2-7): EPEVTQTPSHQVTQMGQEVILRCVPISNHLYFYWYRQILGQKVEFLVSFYNNEISEKSEIFDDQFSVERPDGSNFTLKIRSTKLEDSAMYFCASRAKGGAGYEQYFGPGTRLTVT.

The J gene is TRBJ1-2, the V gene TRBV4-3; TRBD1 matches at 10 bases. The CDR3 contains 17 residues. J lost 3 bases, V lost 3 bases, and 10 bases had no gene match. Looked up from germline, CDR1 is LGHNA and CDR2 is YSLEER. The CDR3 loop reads CASSQDRDRGDYYGYTF. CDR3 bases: TGCGCCAGCAGCCAGGACCGGGACAGGGGAGATTACTATGGCTACACCTTC.

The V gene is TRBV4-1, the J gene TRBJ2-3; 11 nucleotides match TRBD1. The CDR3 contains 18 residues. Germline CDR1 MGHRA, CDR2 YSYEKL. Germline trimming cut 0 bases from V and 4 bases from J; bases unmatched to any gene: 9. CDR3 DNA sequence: TGCGCCAGCAGCCAAGATTACCCGGGACAGGGGGGTGCAGATACGCAGTATTTT. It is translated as CASSQDYPGQGGADTQYF.

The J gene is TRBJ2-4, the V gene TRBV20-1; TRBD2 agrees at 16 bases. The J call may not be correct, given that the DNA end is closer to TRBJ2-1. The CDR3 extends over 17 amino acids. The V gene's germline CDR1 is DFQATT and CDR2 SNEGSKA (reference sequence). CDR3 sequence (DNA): TGCAGTGCTAGAGACACCGGGACTAGCGGGAGGGAGGGTGAGCAGTTCTTC. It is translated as CSARDTGTSGREGEQFF.

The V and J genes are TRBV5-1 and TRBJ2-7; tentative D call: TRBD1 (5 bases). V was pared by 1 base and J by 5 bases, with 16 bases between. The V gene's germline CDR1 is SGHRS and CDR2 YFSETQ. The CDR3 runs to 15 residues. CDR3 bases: TGCGCCAGCAGCTTGAAGGCAGGGCTGCCCAACGAGCAGTACTTC. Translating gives CASSLKAGLPNEQYF.

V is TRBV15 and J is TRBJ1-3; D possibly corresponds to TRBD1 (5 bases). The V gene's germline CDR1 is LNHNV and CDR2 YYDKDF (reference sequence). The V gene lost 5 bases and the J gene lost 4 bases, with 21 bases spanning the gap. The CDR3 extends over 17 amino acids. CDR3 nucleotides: TGTGCCACCAGCTCCCGAGTGAGTCAGGGACGGGGAAACACCATATATTTT. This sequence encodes CATSSRVSQGRGNTIYF.

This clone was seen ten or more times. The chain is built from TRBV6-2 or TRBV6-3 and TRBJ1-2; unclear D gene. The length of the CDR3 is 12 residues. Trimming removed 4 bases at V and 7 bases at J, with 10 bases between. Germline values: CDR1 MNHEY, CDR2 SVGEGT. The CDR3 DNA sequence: TGTGCCAGCAGTTGGTCGATAAGTGGCTACACCTTC. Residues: CASSWSISGYTF.

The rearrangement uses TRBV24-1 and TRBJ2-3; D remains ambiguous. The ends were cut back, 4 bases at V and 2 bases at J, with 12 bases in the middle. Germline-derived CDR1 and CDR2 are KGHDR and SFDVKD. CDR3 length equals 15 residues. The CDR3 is CATSEQTDDTDTQYF. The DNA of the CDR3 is TGTGCCACCAGTGAACAAACAGACGACACAGATACGCAGTATTTT.

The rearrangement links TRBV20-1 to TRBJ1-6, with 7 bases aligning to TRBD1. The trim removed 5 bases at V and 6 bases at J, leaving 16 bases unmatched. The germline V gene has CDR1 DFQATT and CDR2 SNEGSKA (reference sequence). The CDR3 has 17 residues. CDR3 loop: CSAQEPRGQSGNSPLHF. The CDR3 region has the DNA TGCAGTGCTCAGGAGCCTAGGGGGCAGTCGGGTAATTCACCCCTCCACTTT.